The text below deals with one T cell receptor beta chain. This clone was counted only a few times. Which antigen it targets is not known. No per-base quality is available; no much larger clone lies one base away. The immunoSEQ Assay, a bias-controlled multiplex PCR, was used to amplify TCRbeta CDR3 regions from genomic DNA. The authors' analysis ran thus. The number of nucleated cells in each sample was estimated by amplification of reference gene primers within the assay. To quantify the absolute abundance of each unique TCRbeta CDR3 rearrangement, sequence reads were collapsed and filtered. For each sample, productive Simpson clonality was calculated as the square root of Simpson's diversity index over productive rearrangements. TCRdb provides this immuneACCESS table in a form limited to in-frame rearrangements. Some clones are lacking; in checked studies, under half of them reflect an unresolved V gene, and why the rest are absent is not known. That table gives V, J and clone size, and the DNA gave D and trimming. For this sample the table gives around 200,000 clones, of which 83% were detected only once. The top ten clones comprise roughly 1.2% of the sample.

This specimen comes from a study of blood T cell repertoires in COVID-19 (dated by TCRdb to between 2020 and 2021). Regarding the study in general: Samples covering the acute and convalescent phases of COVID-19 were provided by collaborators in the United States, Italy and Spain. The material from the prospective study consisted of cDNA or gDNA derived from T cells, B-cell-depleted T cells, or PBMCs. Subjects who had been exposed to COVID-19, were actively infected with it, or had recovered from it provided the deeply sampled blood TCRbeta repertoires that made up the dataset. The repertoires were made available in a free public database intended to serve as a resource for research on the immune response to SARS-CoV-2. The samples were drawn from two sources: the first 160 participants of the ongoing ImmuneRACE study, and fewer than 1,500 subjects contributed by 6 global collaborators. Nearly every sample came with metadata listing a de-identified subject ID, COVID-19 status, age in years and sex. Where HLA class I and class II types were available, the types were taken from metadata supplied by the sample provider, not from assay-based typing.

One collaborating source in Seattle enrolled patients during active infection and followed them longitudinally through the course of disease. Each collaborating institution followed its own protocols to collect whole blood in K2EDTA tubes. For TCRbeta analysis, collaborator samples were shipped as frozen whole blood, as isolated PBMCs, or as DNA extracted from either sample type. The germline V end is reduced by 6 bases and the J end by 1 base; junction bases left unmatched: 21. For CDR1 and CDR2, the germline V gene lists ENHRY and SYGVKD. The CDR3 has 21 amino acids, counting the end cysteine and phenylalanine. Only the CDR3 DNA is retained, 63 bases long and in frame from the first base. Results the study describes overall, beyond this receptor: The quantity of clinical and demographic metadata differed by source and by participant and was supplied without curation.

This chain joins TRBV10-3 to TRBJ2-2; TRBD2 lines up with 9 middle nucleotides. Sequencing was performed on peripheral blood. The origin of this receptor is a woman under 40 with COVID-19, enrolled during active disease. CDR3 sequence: CAISHVEAGGSTTWNTGELFF. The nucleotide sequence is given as TGTGCCATCAGCCACGTAGAAGCGGGAGGTTCAACGACATGGAACACCGGGGAGCTGTTTTTT.